Below are 28 T cell receptor beta chains sequenced from a single sample in a study of circulating and synovial CD4+ cells in juvenile arthritis. Some clones are missing from TCRdb's copy, which holds only in-frame ones; the method was immunoSEQ multiplex PCR. The table records some 16,000 clones, about 90% of them present only once. The sequencing input was CD4+ T cells from blood. These receptors were collected from a human donor with juvenile idiopathic arthritis.

The chain carries TRBV30 and TRBJ2-3; TRBD2 aligns across 7 bases. The CDR3 has 15 amino acids. Germline values: CDR1 GTSNPN, CDR2 SVGIG (reference sequence). Trimming took 0 bases from V and 1 from J; bases not matched to a gene: 4. Here the CDR3 reads CAWSVGGIGTDTQYF. CDR3 coding DNA: TGTGCCTGGAGTGTGGGGGGGATCGGCACAGATACGCAGTATTTT.

This chain uses TRBV5-1 with TRBJ2-1, with D maybe TRBD1 (5 bases). The CDR3 extends over 13 amino acids. Per the germline V gene, CDR1 is SGHRS and CDR2 is YFSETQ. V lost 4 bases to trimming and J lost 9 bases, with 14 bases between them. In DNA, the CDR3 is TGCGCCAGCAGCCGCGAAAGCAGGGTTGAGCAGTTCTTC. It is translated as CASSRESRVEQFF.

This chain uses TRBV6-1 with TRBJ2-7; 9 positions agree with TRBD1. Germline values: CDR1 MNHNS, CDR2 SASEGT. The length of the CDR3 is 14 residues. Unmatched junction bases numbered 7, after V lost 7 bases and J lost 3 bases. CDR3 DNA: TGTGCCAGCAAGGCGGGACAGGGACTCTACGAGCAGTACTTC. It encodes CASKAGQGLYEQYF.

This clone was seen only a few times. V usage is TRBV4-3 and J usage is TRBJ2-2; D is perhaps TRBD2 (6 bases). CDR3 size: 16 residues. Germline V lookup: CDR1 LGHNA, CDR2 YSLEER. The V gene lost 0 bases and the J gene lost 7 bases, with 15 bases spanning the gap. The CDR3 nucleotides read TGCGCCAGCAGCCAAGATTCCAAGACTAGGGACGGGGAGCTGTTTTTT. Protein product: CASSQDSKTRDGELFF.

The chain combines TRBV30 with TRBJ1-2; D remains unclear. V was cut by 4 bases and J by 6 bases, with 9 bases left in between. CDR3 size: 11 residues. Germline V gene sequence: CDR1 GTSNPN, CDR2 SVGIG (reference sequence). The CDR3 DNA is TGTGCCTGGAAGTTCGGGGATGGCTACACCTTC. It translates to CAWKFGDGYTF.

The chain combines TRBV19 with TRBJ2-2; a weak D match, TRBD2 (5 bases). V was cut by 5 bases and J by 0 bases, with 31 bases left in between. The CDR3 spans 22 residues. CDR1 LNHDA and CDR2 SQIVND come from the germline V gene (reference sequence). CDR3 coding DNA: TGTGCCAGTAGTCATTTGGGTAAGGACTTATCGGGGAGTTACCCGAACACCGGGGAGCTGTTTTTT. Residues: CASSHLGKDLSGSYPNTGELFF.

The V call is TRBV18, the J call TRBJ2-2; 7 positions agree with TRBD2. The V gene end was trimmed by 3 bases and the J gene end by 4 bases; junction bases not matched to a gene: 17. CDR1 and CDR2 from the germline V gene are KGHSH and LQKENI. The CDR3 sequence is 19 residues long. CDR3 sequence reads: CASSPPSGPIAEGTGELFF. DNA for the CDR3: TGTGCCAGCTCACCGCCTAGCGGACCGATAGCGGAGGGCACCGGGGAGCTGTTTTTT.

This clone was seen a handful of times. V usage is TRBV11-2 and J usage is TRBJ2-3; 7 bases agree with TRBD1. V trimming: 8 bases; J trimming: 6 bases; junction bases outside the gene matches: 11. This CDR3 contains 14 residues. The germline gives CDR1 SGHAT, CDR2 FQNNGV. The DNA of the CDR3 is TGTGCCAGCGAGTTAAACAGGGGCTCGGATACGCAGTATTTT. This translates into CASELNRGSDTQYF.

The CDR3 sequence: CASSLGASTGELFF. As DNA, the CDR3 is TGTGCCAGCAGCTTGGGGGCAAGCACCGGGGAGCTGTTTTTT. The J gene is TRBJ2-2, the V gene TRBV5-6, with no clear D. The germline V gene encodes CDR1 SGHDT and CDR2 YYEEEE. V lost 0 bases and J 4 bases, leaving 7 bases between the germline ends. This CDR3 has 14 amino acids. The full variable domain, in which reference TRBV5-6 and TRBJ2-2 provide the parts outside the CDR3, is DAGVTQSPTHLIKTRGQQVTLRCSPKSGHDTVSWYQQALGQGPQFIFQYYEEEERQRGNFPDRFSGHQFPNYSSELNVNALLLGDSALYLCASSLGASTGELFFGEGSRLTVL.

The chain combines TRBV7-2 with TRBJ2-7; a weak D match, TRBD1 (6 bases). The CDR3 extends over 11 amino acids. The V gene lost 5 bases and the J gene lost 8 bases, with 10 bases spanning the gap. Germline loops: CDR1 SGHTA, CDR2 FQGNSA. The CDR3 loop is CASSQTGKQYF. CDR3 nucleotides: TGTGCCAGCAGCCAAACAGGGAAGCAGTACTTC.

The V and J genes are TRBV7-2 and TRBJ2-1; D not resolved. Germline V gene sequence: CDR1 SGHTA, CDR2 FQGNSA. CDR3 size: 12 residues. V dropped 2 bases and J dropped 6 bases, with 5 bases sitting between them. The chain's CDR3 is CASSLLSNEQFF. The CDR3 bases are TGTGCCAGCAGCTTACTGTCCAATGAGCAGTTCTTC. The variable domain in full, completed from reference TRBV7-2 and TRBJ2-1, reads GAGVSQSPSNKVTEKGKDVELRCDPISGHTALYWYRQSLGQGLEFLIYFQGNSAPDKSGLPSDRFSAERTGGSVSTLTIQRTQQEDSAVYLCASSLLSNEQFFGPGTRLTVL.

This rearrangement joins TRBV23-1 to TRBJ2-7, with 9 bases that match TRBD1. TRBV23-1 is recorded as an ORF, its role being uncertain. Trimming took 8 bases from V and 6 from J; bases not matched to a gene: 11. The CDR3 extends over 14 amino acids. CDR3 sequence reads: CASHPTGTGIEQYF. The CDR3 DNA reads as TGCGCCAGCCACCCCACCGGGACAGGGATCGAGCAGTACTTC.

The chain has TRBV7-9 and TRBJ1-2; D gene unclear. The CDR3 contains 12 residues. Trimming stripped 1 base from V and 10 bases from J, with 10 bases between. Germline CDR1 and CDR2: SEHNR and FQNEAQ (reference sequence). CDR3 DNA: TGTGCCAGCAGCTTAGGACACGGATCCTACACCTTC. It encodes CASSLGHGSYTF.

The chain has TRBV5-1 and TRBJ2-7, with 10 bases that match TRBD1. V trimming: 5 bases; J trimming: 6 bases; junction bases outside the gene matches: 8. Germline-derived CDR1 and CDR2 are SGHRS and YFSETQ. This CDR3 has 14 residues. CDR3 DNA: TGCGCCAGCAGATATGGGACAGGGGAGGCCGAGCAGTACTTC. Translation: CASRYGTGEAEQYF. The full variable domain, completed using reference TRBV5-1 and TRBJ2-7, is KAGVTQTPRYLIKTRGQQVTLSCSPISGHRSVSWYQQTPGQGLQFLFEYFSETQRNKGNFPGRFSGRQFSNSRSEMNVSTLELGDSALYLCASRYGTGEAEQYFGPGTRLTVT.

This chain connects TRBV5-1 to TRBJ1-2, with a tentative D call TRBD1 (6 bases). From germline, CDR1 is SGHRS and CDR2 YFSETQ. V lost 1 base and J 6 bases, leaving 16 bases between the germline ends. This CDR3 is built from 15 residues. The CDR3 region has the DNA TGCGCCAGCAGCTTGTTGCAGGGGTCCCCAGATGGCTACACCTTC. Translating gives CASSLLQGSPDGYTF.

This sequence joins TRBV10-3 and TRBJ1-3; 7 nucleotides agree with TRBD1. With V trimmed by 7 bases and J by 0 bases, 9 bases remained unmatched. Germline V gene sequence: CDR1 ENHRY, CDR2 SYGVKD. The CDR3 is 16 residues long. In DNA, the CDR3 is TGTGCCATCAAGGGGGCTACGGCGAGCTCTGGAAACACCATATATTTT. Its protein product is CAIKGATASSGNTIYF.

The chain joins TRBV30 to TRBJ1-5, with D uncertain. Per the germline V gene, CDR1 is GTSNPN and CDR2 is SVGIG (reference sequence). The CDR3 has 13 residues. With 2 bases removed from V and 5 bases from J, the gap between germline ends came to 10 bases. CDR3 region: CAWSYNLDQPQHF. The CDR3 DNA reads TGTGCCTGGAGTTACAACCTGGATCAGCCCCAGCATTTT.

The rearrangement links TRBV7-9 to TRBJ2-3, with 12 bases fitting TRBD2. Per the germline V gene, CDR1 is SEHNR and CDR2 is FQNEAQ (reference sequence). CDR3 length: 16 residues. V lost 1 base and J lost 1; bases outside the gene matches: 0. The CDR3 loop is CASSLGLAGGTDTQYF. DNA for the CDR3: TGTGCCAGCAGCTTAGGACTAGCGGGAGGCACAGATACGCAGTATTTT.

This sequence joins TRBV11-3 and TRBJ2-5; TRBD2 aligns across 8 bases. V shed 3 bases, J shed 2 bases, and the junction held 8 bases outside the gene matches. Per the germline V gene, CDR1 is SGHNT and CDR2 is YENEEA. The CDR3 contains 16 residues. CDR3 DNA: TGTGCCAGCAGCTTCCCCTATCAGCGGGGGCAAGAGACCCAGTACTTC. This translates into CASSFPYQRGQETQYF. The full variable domain, completed using reference TRBV11-3 and TRBJ2-5, is EAGVVQSPRYKIIEKKQPVAFWCNPISGHNTLYWYLQNLGQGPELLIRYENEEAVDDSQLPKDRFSAERLKGVDSTLKIQPAELGDSAVYLCASSFPYQRGQETQYFGPGTRLLVL.

The V gene is TRBV6-4, the J gene TRBJ1-2; TRBD1 aligns across 7 bases. CDR1 is MRHNA and CDR2 is SNTAGT in the germline V gene. J was trimmed by 8 bases and V by 0 bases; bases with no gene match: 6. The CDR3 has 14 residues. CDR3 protein: CASSDSLGGAGYTF. CDR3 coding DNA: TGTGCCAGCAGTGACTCTTTAGGGGGCGCGGGCTACACCTTC.

This rearrangement joins TRBV28 to TRBJ2-5, with TRBD2 matching over 8 bases. Looked up from germline, CDR1 is MDHEN and CDR2 is SYDVKM. The CDR3 consists of 15 residues. V was pared by 6 bases and J by 1 base, with 7 bases of the junction left unmatched. CDR3 amino acids: CASSRGAGGQETQYF. Written as DNA, the CDR3 is TGTGCCAGCAGCCGAGGGGCGGGGGGCCAAGAGACCCAGTACTTC.

V is TRBV5-1 and J is TRBJ1-1; TRBD1 agrees at 11 bases. The J segment lost 0 bases and the V segment lost 4 bases, leaving 5 bases of the junction unmatched. This CDR3 comprises 16 residues. Germline values: CDR1 SGHRS, CDR2 YFSETQ. CDR3 residues: CASSHGQGAMNTEAFF. CDR3 sequence (DNA): TGCGCCAGCAGCCACGGACAGGGGGCGATGAACACTGAAGCTTTCTTT. Combining the CDR3 with reference TRBV5-1 and TRBJ1-1 gives the whole variable domain KAGVTQTPRYLIKTRGQQVTLSCSPISGHRSVSWYQQTPGQGLQFLFEYFSETQRNKGNFPGRFSGRQFSNSRSEMNVSTLELGDSALYLCASSHGQGAMNTEAFFGQGTRLTVV.

This clone was found once. The chain is built from TRBV5-4 and TRBJ1-2; D might be TRBD1 (6 bases). V lost 2 bases, J lost 0 bases, and 11 bases lay in between. The CDR3 length is 15 residues. In germline, CDR1 is SGHNT, CDR2 YYREEE (reference sequence). The CDR3 DNA reads TGTGCCAGCAGCTTATCCACAGGGACTAACTATGGCTACACCTTC. Protein: CASSLSTGTNYGYTF.

Only one count was recorded for this clone. The V and J genes are TRBV28 and TRBJ1-5; 9 nucleotides line up with TRBD1. J gave up 4 bases and V 6 bases, and 7 bases lay outside the gene matches. CDR1 is MDHEN, CDR2 SYDVKM, per germline. The CDR3 has 15 residues. Here the CDR3 DNA reads TGTGCCAGCAGCCGACAGGGGGGGACTAATCAGCCCCAGCATTTT. Encoded protein: CASSRQGGTNQPQHF.

The chain has TRBV5-1 and TRBJ2-7, with D possibly TRBD1 on 5 matching bases. Germline lookup yields CDR1 SGHRS and CDR2 YFSETQ. This CDR3 comprises 12 residues. The ends were cut back, 0 bases at V and 6 bases at J, with 7 bases in the middle. CDR3 residues: CASSLAQGEQYF. Here the CDR3 DNA reads TGCGCCAGCAGCTTGGCCCAGGGCGAGCAGTACTTC.

This clone was observed once. The chain joins TRBV5-1 to TRBJ1-1, with D tentatively TRBD1 (6 bases). V lost 10 bases and J lost 1, with 14 bases in between. Germline CDR1 reads SGHRS; CDR2 reads YFSETQ. The CDR3 loop spans 13 amino acids. CDR3 nucleotide sequence: TGCGCCTCGAAAGCACAGGGGAACACTGAAGCTTTCTTT. Translating it yields CASKAQGNTEAFF.

V gene TRBV25-1 combines with J gene TRBJ1-1; TRBD1 is a possible D gene (5 bases). V lost 1 base to trimming and J lost 1 base, with 10 bases between them. Germline CDR1 and CDR2: MGHDK and SYGVNS. The CDR3 has 15 residues. The CDR3 bases are TGTGCCAGCAGTGAATCGGTGCAGGGGAACACTGAAGCTTTCTTT. This encodes CASSESVQGNTEAFF. The complete variable domain, with remaining parts taken from reference TRBV25-1 and TRBJ1-1, reads EADIYQTPRYLVIGTGKKITLECSQTMGHDKMYWYQQDPGMELHLIHYSYGVNSTEKGDLSSESTVSRIRTEHFPLTLESARPSHTSQYLCASSESVQGNTEAFFGQGTRLTVV.

About this clone itself: This sample also contains other DNA sequences that code for the same CDR3. This chain connects TRBV18 to TRBJ1-6; D unresolved. This CDR3 contains 14 residues. Trimming left V 4 bases short and J 0 bases short, with 4 bases between. Germline assignment: CDR1 KGHSH and CDR2 LQKENI. CDR3: CASSQSSYNSPLHF. CDR3 nucleotides: TGTGCCAGCTCACAGAGCTCCTATAATTCACCCCTCCACTTT.